Listed below are T cell receptor beta chains from one sample, sequenced in a study of pediatric ulcerative colitis. Sequencing used immunoSEQ multiplex PCR; TCRdb keeps in-frame clones, though not all of them. The repertoire has tens of thousands of clones, 60% to 75% of them found once; the top ten carry approximately 0.74%. The sample comprised gut tissue. These receptors were collected from a boy aged 5-17 years with moderate ulcerative colitis. Both conserved end residues are part of each CDR3. A D gene is named only where the DNA matches it firmly. Rows give clone size only sometimes, using once, few, many, or a class for an expanded clone.

>TRBJ1-1|.|TRBV14|.
TGTGCCAGCAGCCAAGTGTTGGGGGCAAGGACTGAAGCTTTCTTT
CASSQVLGARTEAFF
>TRBJ2-1|.|TRBV6-5|.
TGTGCCAGCAGACCCCGCGGGACCACTTACAATGAGCAGTTCTTC
CASRPRGTTYNEQFF
>TRBJ1-1|few|TRBV7-2|.
TGTGCCAGCAGCTTAGAACCTGGCACTGAAGCTTTCTTT
CASSLEPGTEAFF
>TRBJ2-3|.|TRBV11-3|TRBD2
TGTGCCAGCAGCCCACTAGCGGGAGGCACAGATACGCAGTATTTT
CASSPLAGGTDTQYF
>TRBJ1-2|.|TRBV6-1|.
TGTGCCAGCAGTGACCTAGAGGGCCAAAGGGGCTACACCTTC
CASSDLEGQRGYTF
>TRBJ2-5|.|TRBV5-1|.
TGCGCCAGCCGGGACAACCAAGAGACCCAGTACTTC
CASRDNQETQYF
>TRBJ2-3|.|TRBV7-8|TRBD1
TGTGCCAGCAGCTTAAGGACAGGGGGGACAGATACGCAGTATTTT
CASSLRTGGTDTQYF
>TRBJ2-1|.|TRBV5-6|.
TGTGCCAGCAGCTTTAACAATGAGCAGTTCTTC
CASSFNNEQFF
>TRBJ2-5|.|TRBV7-6|.
TGTGCCAGCAGCCAATCTTGGGAGACCCAGTACTTC
CASSQSWETQYF
>TRBJ1-2|once|TRBV15|.
TGTGCCAGCACCAGGGAGGGGTATGGCTACACCTTC
CASTREGYGYTF
>TRBJ1-1|once|TRBV10-3|TRBD1
TGTGCCATCAGTGAAGGGGACAGGGGAAACACTGAAGCTTTCTTT
CAISEGDRGNTEAFF
>TRBJ2-6|.|TRBV18|.
TGTGCCAGCTCACCGGATTGGCCCGGGGCCAACGTCCTGACTTTC
CASSPDWPGANVLTF
>TRBJ1-2|few|TRBV6-1|.
TGTGCCAGCAGTGAAGCGGGGAGGGGATATGGCTACACCTTC
CASSEAGRGYGYTF
>TRBJ2-7|few|TRBV28|.
TGTGCCAGCAGCTCTCCGTTTATGGCTAGCTCCTACGAGCAGTACTTC
CASSSPFMASSYEQYF
>TRBJ1-5|few|TRBV5-1|.
TGCGCCAGCAGCTTGGCGGGGTTTGGGGGTCAGCCCCAGCATTTT
CASSLAGFGGQPQHF
>TRBJ2-1|.|TRBV7-9|.
TGTGCCAGCAGCTTGTCGGGACCGGACCGGTTCTTC
CASSLSGPDRFF
>TRBJ1-1|.|TRBV7-2|.
TGTGCCAGCAGCTTAGTCGGGTTGAACACTGAAGCTTTCTTT
CASSLVGLNTEAFF
>TRBJ1-5|.|TRBV28|.
TGTGCCAGCAGGAGGGGGGGGACCTCGCATCAGCCCCAGCATTTT
CASRRGGTSHQPQHF
>TRBJ2-1|.|TRBV18|TRBD2
TGTGCCAGCTCGCTAGGACTAGCGGGAGCTAAAGTTTACTCCTACAATGAGCAGTTCTTC
CASSLGLAGAKVYSYNEQFF
>TRBJ2-5|.|TRBV21-1|.
TGTGCCAGCAGCGGACAGAACCAAGAGACCCAGTACTTC
CASSGQNQETQYF
>TRBJ2-7|few|TRBV4-2|.
TGTGCCAGCAGCCACCGTCAGCGCTCCTACGAGCAGTACTTC
CASSHRQRSYEQYF
>TRBJ1-5|once|TRBV5-8|.
TGTGCCAGCCGCCAGTATAATCAGCCCCAGCATTTT
CASRQYNQPQHF
>TRBJ2-7|.|TRBV28|TRBD1
TGTGCCAGCAGGGGACAGGGTTTTTACGAGCAGTACTTC
CASRGQGFYEQYF
>TRBJ2-5|.|TRBV25-1|.
TGTGCCAGCAGTCCGTGGGGCAGGGGTAGGGAGACCCAGTACTTC
CASSPWGRGRETQYF